Below are 19 T cell receptor beta chains sequenced from a single sample in a study of blood T cell repertoires in COVID-19. The repertoire was sequenced with immunoSEQ multiplex PCR; TCRdb's copy has only in-frame clones and lacks some. The profile covers approximately 120,000 clones, with 85% appearing a single time and about 7% taken by the ten largest. Sequencing was done on a sample of peripheral blood. The source of these receptors is a man aged 80 or over with active or convalescent COVID-19.

The chain recombines TRBV2 with TRBJ2-5; TRBD2 agrees at 7 bases. This CDR3 contains 14 residues. Looked up from germline, CDR1 is SNHLY and CDR2 is FYNNEI. The V segment lost 5 bases and the J segment 5 bases; nucleotides outside the gene matches: 8. The CDR3 loop is CASSLRGLSETQYF. Written as DNA, the CDR3 is TGTGCCAGCAGTCTTAGGGGACTATCGGAGACCCAGTACTTC.

CDR3 in amino acids: CAISKKEGLNTGELFF. The CDR3 nucleotides read TGTGCCATCAGTAAAAAAGAGGGACTTAACACCGGGGAGCTGTTTTTT. This chain uses TRBV10-3 with TRBJ2-2, with D tentatively TRBD2 (6 bases). Looked up from germline, CDR1 is ENHRY and CDR2 is SYGVKD. The CDR3 loop spans 16 amino acids. V shed 5 bases and J shed 2 bases, with 15 bases lying between them.

This clone has only one observation. The chain employs TRBV4-1 and TRBJ1-1; D is ambiguous. This CDR3 contains 15 residues. V was pared by 0 bases and J by 5 bases, with 13 bases between. The germline CDR1 and CDR2 sequences are MGHRA and YSYEKL. Written as DNA, the CDR3 is TGCGCCAGCAGCCAAGATAGTTCCTCGGGGACTGAAGCTTTCTTT. Its translation: CASSQDSSSGTEAFF.

The chain carries TRBV7-3 and TRBJ2-3; 9 positions match TRBD1. The CDR3 extends over 12 amino acids. The junction had 6 bases not matched to a gene; V was cut back by 5 bases and J by 12 bases. CDR1 SGHTA and CDR2 FQGTGA come from the germline V gene. In DNA, the CDR3 is TGTGCCAGCAGCCTGATGGGACAGGGCCAGTATTTT. This encodes CASSLMGQGQYF.

V usage is TRBV5-1 and J usage is TRBJ2-7, with 11 bases that match TRBD2. The V segment lost 4 bases and the J segment 2 bases; nucleotides outside the gene matches: 8. Germline V CDR1 and CDR2: SGHRS, YFSETQ. CDR3 length equals 16 residues. CDR3 DNA: TGCGCCAGCAGCAACTCGCCGGGACTAGCGGCCTACGAGCAGTACTTC. Its protein product is CASSNSPGLAAYEQYF.

The chain employs TRBV19 and TRBJ1-5; TRBD1 aligns across 9 bases. Germline trimming cut 10 bases from V and 6 bases from J; bases unmatched to any gene: 10. The V gene's germline CDR1 is LNHDA and CDR2 SQIVND (reference sequence). This CDR3 comprises 14 residues. The CDR3 spells CATLDRGGGQPQHF. In nucleotides, the CDR3 is TGTGCCACCCTGGACAGGGGCGGGGGTCAGCCCCAGCATTTT.

This clone was seen only a few times. The rearrangement uses TRBV2 and TRBJ1-2, with 7 bases fitting TRBD1. CDR1 and CDR2 from the germline V gene are SNHLY and FYNNEI. V dropped 5 bases and J dropped 7; count of bases not matched to a gene: 10. The CDR3 is 14 amino acids. The CDR3 loop reads CASSPDRRLGGYTF. The CDR3 nucleotides are TGTGCCAGCAGTCCGGACAGGCGGCTGGGTGGCTACACCTTC.

The rearrangement joins TRBV7-2 to TRBJ2-5, with TRBD1 matching 7 bases. The CDR3 length is 17 residues. Trimming at V came to 3 bases and at J to 4 bases, leaving 14 bases not matched to a gene. CDR1 is SGHTA, CDR2 FQGNSA, per germline. The CDR3 here is CASSFVVGGRGRETQYF. CDR3 DNA sequence: TGTGCCAGCAGCTTTGTCGTAGGGGGCAGGGGGAGAGAGACCCAGTACTTC.

V gene TRBV5-1 combines with J gene TRBJ1-1, with D unclear. V was pared by 6 bases and J by 7 bases, with 10 bases between. The CDR3 contains 11 residues. The germline CDR1 and CDR2 sequences are SGHRS and YFSETQ. This CDR3 reads CASIYSSEAFF. CDR3 nucleotides: TGCGCCAGCATCTACAGCAGTGAAGCTTTCTTT.

V gene TRBV9 combines with J gene TRBJ2-5, with 10 bases matching TRBD2. The CDR3 totals 16 residues. V gave up 0 bases and J gave up 5 bases; unmatched junction bases: 7. Looked up from germline, CDR1 is SGDLS and CDR2 is YYNGEE. The CDR3 loop reads CASSVDLAGDRETQYF. As DNA, the CDR3 is TGTGCCAGCAGCGTAGACCTAGCGGGAGATAGGGAGACCCAGTACTTC.

This clone was seen many times. CDR3 sequence reads: CASSWDRINTEAFF. The CDR3 DNA sequence: TGTGCCAGCAGCTGGGACAGGATAAACACTGAAGCTTTCTTT. The gene calls are TRBV5-4 and TRBJ1-1; 8 nucleotides line up with TRBD1. V shed 3 bases and J 2 bases; nucleotides not matched to a gene: 3. From germline, CDR1 is SGHNT and CDR2 YYREEE (reference sequence). The CDR3 contains 14 residues.

The CDR3 nucleotides are TGTGCCAGCAGTTCTGCGGGGGTCACAGATACGCAGTATTTT. This translates into CASSSAGVTDTQYF. The chain recombines TRBV5-5 with TRBJ2-3; 7 bases match TRBD2. The CDR3 extends over 14 amino acids. J lost 2 bases, V lost 5 bases, and 5 bases had no gene match. Germline values: CDR1 SGHKS, CDR2 YYEKEE (reference sequence). Based on the CDR3 plus reference TRBV5-5 and TRBJ2-3, the full variable domain is DAGVTQSPTHLIKTRGQQVTLRCSPISGHKSVSWYQQVLGQGPQFIFQYYEKEERGRGNFPDRFSARQFPNYSSELNVNALLLGDSALYLCASSSAGVTDTQYFGPGTRLTVL.

This chain links TRBV5-4 with TRBJ2-2, with TRBD2 matching over 9 bases. Germline V gives CDR1 SGHNT, CDR2 YYREEE (reference sequence). J gave up 8 bases and V 1 base, and 9 bases lay outside the gene matches. The CDR3 consists of 16 residues. The CDR3 is CASSLRLAAKGGELFF. In nucleotides, the CDR3 is TGTGCCAGCAGCTTGAGACTAGCGGCCAAAGGAGGGGAGCTGTTTTTT. Complete variable domain (other parts from reference TRBV5-4 and TRBJ2-2): ETGVTQSPTHLIKTRGQQVTLRCSSQSGHNTVSWYQQALGQGPQFIFQYYREEENGRGNFPPRFSGLQFPNYSSELNVNALELDDSALYLCASSLRLAAKGGELFFGEGSRLTVL.

The V call is TRBV7-3, the J call TRBJ2-5; D perhaps matches TRBD1 (6 bases). The germline V gene encodes CDR1 SGHTA and CDR2 FQGTGA. The length of the CDR3 is 15 residues. Trimming cost V 5 bases and J 5 bases, with 18 bases left between them. DNA of the CDR3: TGTGCCAGCAGCAAAACGGGACAAAGGGGGGAGACCCAGTACTTC. Translated: CASSKTGQRGETQYF.

The chain employs TRBV23-1 and TRBJ1-2; D is perhaps TRBD1 (5 bases). TRBV23-1 is reported as an ORF; its role is uncertain. The CDR3 length is 13 residues. The V and J ends lost 4 bases and 7 bases respectively, with 13 bases between them. The CDR3 protein is CASSPRRVCGYTF. The CDR3, as DNA: TGCGCCAGCAGTCCACGCAGGGTCTGTGGCTACACCTTC.

This chain connects TRBV18 to TRBJ1-1; 9 positions agree with TRBD1. Germline trimming cut 4 bases from V and 2 bases from J; bases unmatched to any gene: 8. This CDR3 comprises 16 residues. Germline V gives CDR1 KGHSH, CDR2 LQKENI. CDR3: CASSLGTGSLNTEAFF. CDR3 sequence (DNA): TGTGCCAGCTCACTCGGGACAGGGTCCCTTAACACTGAAGCTTTCTTT.

The genes are TRBV21-1 and TRBJ1-2; the table's D call of TRBD1 was not tested on the DNA. TRBV21-1 constitutes a pseudogene. The CDR3 covers 15 residues. The CDR3 nucleotides are TGTGCCAGCAGCCCCAGGGGGGAGGTTAGGTGGGGCTACACCTTC. This gives the protein CASSPRGEVRWGYTF.

The J gene is TRBJ2-5, the V gene TRBV11-1, with D perhaps matching TRBD1 (7 bases). The V and J ends lost 5 bases and 7 bases respectively, with 20 bases between them. The germline CDR1 and CDR2 sequences are SGHAT and FQDESV (reference sequence). The CDR3 loop spans 15 amino acids. CDR3 nucleotide sequence: TGTGCCAGCAGCGGAGGGACAGTCCGGGCTGGGACCCAGTACTTC. Its translation is CASSGGTVRAGTQYF.

This chain links TRBV28 with TRBJ1-5; weak D call: TRBD1 (6 bases). The V end was cut by 3 bases, the J end by 4 bases, with 13 bases between. The CDR3 is 15 amino acids. Germline V lookup: CDR1 MDHEN, CDR2 SYDVKM. DNA of the CDR3: TGTGCCAGCAGTTTGGCGGTAGGGGGAAATCAGCCCCAGCATTTT. Translating it yields CASSLAVGGNQPQHF.